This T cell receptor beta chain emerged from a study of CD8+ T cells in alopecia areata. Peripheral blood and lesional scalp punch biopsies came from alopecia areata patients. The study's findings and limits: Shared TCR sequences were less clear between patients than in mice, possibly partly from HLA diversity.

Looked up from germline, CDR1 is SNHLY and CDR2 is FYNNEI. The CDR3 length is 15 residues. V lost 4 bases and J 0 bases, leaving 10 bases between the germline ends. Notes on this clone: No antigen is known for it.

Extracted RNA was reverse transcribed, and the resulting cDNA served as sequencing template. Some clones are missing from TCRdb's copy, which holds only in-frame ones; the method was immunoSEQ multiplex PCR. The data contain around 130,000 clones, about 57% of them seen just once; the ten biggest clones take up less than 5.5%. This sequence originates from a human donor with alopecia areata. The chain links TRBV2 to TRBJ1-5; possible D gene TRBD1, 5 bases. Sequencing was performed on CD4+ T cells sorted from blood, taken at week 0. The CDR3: CASSGGDYSNQPQHF. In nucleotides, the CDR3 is TGTGCCAGCAGTGGGGGGGACTATAGCAATCAGCCCCAGCATTTT.